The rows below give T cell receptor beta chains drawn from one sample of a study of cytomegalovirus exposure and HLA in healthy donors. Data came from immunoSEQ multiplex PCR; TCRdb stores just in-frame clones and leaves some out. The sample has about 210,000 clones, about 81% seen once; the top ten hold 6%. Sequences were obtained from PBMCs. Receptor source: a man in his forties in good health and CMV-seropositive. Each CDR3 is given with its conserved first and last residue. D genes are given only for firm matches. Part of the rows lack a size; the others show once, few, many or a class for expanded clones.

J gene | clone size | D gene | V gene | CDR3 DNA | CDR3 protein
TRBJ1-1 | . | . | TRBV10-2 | TGCGCCAGCAGCGGGAACACTGAAGCTTTCTTT | CASSGNTEAFF
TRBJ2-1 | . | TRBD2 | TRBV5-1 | TGCGCCAGCAGCTTGGCCGGGTTCGGCGGGAGTCCCAATGAGCAGTTCTTC | CASSLAGFGGSPNEQFF
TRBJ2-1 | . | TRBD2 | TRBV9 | TGTGCCAGCAGCGTTGGGGGGGAAGATGAGCAGTTCTTC | CASSVGGEDEQFF
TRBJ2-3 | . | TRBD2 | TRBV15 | TGTGCCACCAGCAGAGAGCCTTTAGCGGGAGGGCCAAATACAGATACGCAGTATTTT | CATSREPLAGGPNTDTQYF
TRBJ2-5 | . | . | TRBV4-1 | TGCGCCAGCAGCCAAGATGGCAGGGTCTCACCACCGAAGACCCAGTACTTC | CASSQDGRVSPPKTQYF
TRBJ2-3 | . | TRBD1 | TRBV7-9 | TGTGCCAGCAGCTACAGGGGGGAACTTACAGATACGCAGTATTTT | CASSYRGELTDTQYF
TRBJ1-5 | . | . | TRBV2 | TGTGCCAGCAGAGCCGACGGGAATCAGCCCCAGCATTTT | CASRADGNQPQHF
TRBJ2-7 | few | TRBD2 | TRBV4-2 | TGTGCCAGCAGCCAAGAAAGCGGGAGCTCCTACGAGCAGTACTTC | CASSQESGSSYEQYF
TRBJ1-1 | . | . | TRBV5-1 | TGCGCCAGCAGCTTTGAGGGAACTGAAGCTTTCTTT | CASSFEGTEAFF
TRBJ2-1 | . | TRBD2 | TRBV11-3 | TGTGCCAGCAGCTTAGCGGGAGGGCCTAATGAGCAGTTCTTC | CASSLAGGPNEQFF
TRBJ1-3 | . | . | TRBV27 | TGTGCCAGCAGGGACAGCTCTGGAAACACCATATATTTT | CASRDSSGNTIYF
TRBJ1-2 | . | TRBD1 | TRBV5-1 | TGCGCCAGCAGCTCGGGACAGATTTATGGCTACACCTTC | CASSSGQIYGYTF
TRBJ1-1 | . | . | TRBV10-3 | TGTGCCATCAGTGAGTCAGGGGGAACTGAAGCTTTCTTT | CAISESGGTEAFF
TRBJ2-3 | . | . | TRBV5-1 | TGCGCCAGCAGCTTCTCTAGCACAGATACGCAGTATTTT | CASSFSSTDTQYF
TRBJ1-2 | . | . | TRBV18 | TGTGCCAGCTCACTCCAGGACAGAGACTATGGCTACACCTTC | CASSLQDRDYGYTF
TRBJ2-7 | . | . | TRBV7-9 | TGTGCCAGCAGCTTACGGGAGAATTCCTACGAGCAGTACTTC | CASSLRENSYEQYF
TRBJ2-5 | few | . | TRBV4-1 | TGCGCCAGCAGCCAAGATCGAGCCTCGAGGACCCAGTACTTC | CASSQDRASRTQYF
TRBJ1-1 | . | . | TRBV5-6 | TGTGCCAGCAGCTTGGTCGGGACATGGGACACTGAAGCTTTCTTT | CASSLVGTWDTEAFF
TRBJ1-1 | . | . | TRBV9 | TGTGCCAGCAGCTCCCCCGGAGGTTGGGGAGCTTTCTTT | CASSSPGGWGAFF
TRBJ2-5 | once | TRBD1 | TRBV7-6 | TGTGCCAGCAGCGAAAGACAGGGGCCTCAAGAGACCCAGTACTTC | CASSERQGPQETQYF
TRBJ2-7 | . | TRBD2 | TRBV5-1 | TGCGCCAGCAGCTTTCAAACTAGCGGGAGTCGCGAGCAGTACTTC | CASSFQTSGSREQYF
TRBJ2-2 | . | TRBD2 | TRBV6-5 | TGTGCCAGCAGTTACCAACTAGCGGGGTACACCGGGGAGCTGTTTTTT | CASSYQLAGYTGELFF
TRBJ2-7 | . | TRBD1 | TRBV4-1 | TGCGCCAGCAGCCAAGGACAGGGGGGCTCCTACGAGCAGTACTTC | CASSQGQGGSYEQYF
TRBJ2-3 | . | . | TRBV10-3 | TGTGCCATCAGTGCCTCGCGCGAAGATACGCAGTATTTT | CAISASREDTQYF
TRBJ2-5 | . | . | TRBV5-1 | TGCGCCAGCAGCTTGGACAGGGTAGGAGAGACCCAGTACTTC | CASSLDRVGETQYF
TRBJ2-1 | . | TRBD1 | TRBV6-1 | TGTGCCAGCGAGGGGACAGGGGTGGTGGATGAGCAGTTCTTC | CASEGTGVVDEQFF
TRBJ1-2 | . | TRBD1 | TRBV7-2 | TGTGCCAGCAGCTTTCTACAGGGGGCTTATGGCTACACCTTC | CASSFLQGAYGYTF
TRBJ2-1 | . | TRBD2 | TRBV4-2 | TGTGCCAGCAGCCAAGATCCCACCCAAGCGACTAGCGGGAGTTTGGATGAGCAGTTCTTC | CASSQDPTQATSGSLDEQFF
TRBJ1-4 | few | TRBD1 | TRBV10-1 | TGCGCCAGCAGCGACAGGGGGCATAATGAAAAACTGTTTTTT | CASSDRGHNEKLFF
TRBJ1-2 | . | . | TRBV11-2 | TGTGCCAGCAGCTTAGAAGTCGGACTCTATGGCTACACCTTC | CASSLEVGLYGYTF
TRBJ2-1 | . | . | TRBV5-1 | TGCGCCAGCAGCTTGTTGAAGGGGGGGAATGAGCAGTTCTTC | CASSLLKGGNEQFF
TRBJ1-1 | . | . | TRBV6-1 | TGTGCCAGCGGGGGCAGCGTTATGAACACTGAAGCTTTCTTT | CASGGSVMNTEAFF
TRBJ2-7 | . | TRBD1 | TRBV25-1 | TGTGCCAGCAGTGGACCGGGACAGGTGACCTACGAGCAGTACTTC | CASSGPGQVTYEQYF
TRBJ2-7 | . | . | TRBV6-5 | TGTGCCAGCAGTTACTCTCCCGAGGGCGAGCAGTACTTC | CASSYSPEGEQYF
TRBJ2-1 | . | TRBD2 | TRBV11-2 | TGTGCCAGCAGCCCGGTAGCGGGAGGCAGGAATGAGCAGTTCTTC | CASSPVAGGRNEQFF
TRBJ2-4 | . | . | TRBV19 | TGTGCCAGTAGTATAGTGCCGGGATTAGCCAAAAACATTCAGTACTTC | CASSIVPGLAKNIQYF
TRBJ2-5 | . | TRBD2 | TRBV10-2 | TGCGCCAGCAGCCGGACACGCGGGGGAGAGACCCAGTACTTC | CASSRTRGGETQYF
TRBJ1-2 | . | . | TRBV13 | TGTGCCAGCAGCTTACAGGGTTCAGCTAACTATGGCTACACCTTC | CASSLQGSANYGYTF
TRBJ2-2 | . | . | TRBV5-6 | TGTGCCAGCAGCTTAGGGGGTTCCACCGGGGAGCTGTTTTTT | CASSLGGSTGELFF
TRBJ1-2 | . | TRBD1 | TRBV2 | TGTGCCAGCAAGGGCTTGACAGGGATCTATGGCTACACCTTC | CASKGLTGIYGYTF
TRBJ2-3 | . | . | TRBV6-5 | TGTGCCAGCAGTTACTCGCGGGCCTCCTCAGATACGCAGTATTTT | CASSYSRASSDTQYF
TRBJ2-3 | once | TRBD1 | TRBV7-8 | TGTGCCAGCAGCCCACGGACAGGCCTCACAGATACGCAGTATTTT | CASSPRTGLTDTQYF
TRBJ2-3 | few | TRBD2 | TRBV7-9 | TGTGCCAGCAGCCAAAGACTAGCGGAAACAGATACGCAGTATTTT | CASSQRLAETDTQYF
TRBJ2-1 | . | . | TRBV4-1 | TGCGCCAGCAGCCAGAACAGGGACTACAATGAGCAGTTCTTC | CASSQNRDYNEQFF
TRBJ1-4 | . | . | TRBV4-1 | TGCGCCAGCAGCCAGGACCACATATGGGGGGGCCCCAATGAAAAACTGTTTTTT | CASSQDHIWGGPNEKLFF